This TCR beta chain was captured by sequencing in a study of shared clonotypes between healthy human individuals. About this clone: The antigen remains unidentified. Other nucleotide sequences in the sample specify the same CDR3.

The CDR3 length is 13 residues. From germline, CDR1 is MDHEN and CDR2 SYDVKM. The ends lost 7 bases at V and 4 bases at J; junction bases unmatched: 4. Study outcomes and limitations: Generation probabilities were higher for clonotypes shared across all four sorted-subset donors than for unshared ones.

The data were produced by immunoSEQ multiplex PCR, yet TCRdb's version contains in-frame clones alone and is incomplete. The sample yields approximately 2.5 million clones, more than 90% seen once. The sequence was collected from a man aged 18-30 years in good health. The chain links TRBV28 to TRBJ1-5, with 7 positions matching TRBD1. Sequencing used naive CD4+ T cells sorted from blood. Subset indicated: CD45RA+ positively selected. CDR3 region: CASTGTVNQPQHF. The DNA of the CDR3 is TGTGCCAGCACCGGGACAGTGAATCAGCCCCAGCATTTT.